This record covers a single T cell receptor (beta chain). Its specific antigen is unknown. No much larger clone exists at a distance of one base, and base qualities are not known. The iRepertoire nested amplicon-rescue multiplex PCR (arm-PCR) platform was used to amplify TCR alpha and beta CDR3 regions from RNA. One-step reverse transcription and amplification used about 85-450 ng of tissue mRNA or PBMC total RNA as input. Following bead purification, Illumina adapters were added by a secondary multiplex PCR, and libraries between 200 and 400 bp were gel-purified. The libraries contained internal 6-nucleotide barcodes that were used for demultiplexing. The libraries were sequenced on an Illumina MiSeq using 2x220 or 2x250 nucleotide paired-end reads. The authors processed their data as follows. Paired reads were merged using FLASH 1.2.11 and were aligned to the GRCh37 human genome using BWA-MEM, after which TRA and TRB reads were extracted. An IMGT-derived reference of cassette sequences and CDR3 motifs, with pseudogenes included, was used for V and J assignment. Reads were translated in three frames, and productive CDR3s were defined by a C…FGXG motif without stop codons. Clonotypes were defined as unique combinations of V-J cassette pair and CDR3 amino acid sequence. Filtering of reads was based on Hamming distance, with the threshold set by the sequence error rate of each sample in mapped regions. TCRdb trimmed the raw reads at Q25, called clones with MiXCR and kept productive beta chains. Merged by CDR3 protein, the rows form single entries marked with the most common genes and DNA. Clone size and V and J calls follow TCRdb, not the original study. In all, the sample holds 300,000 to 400,000 distinct CDR3 sequences, and around 45% of those were seen once. The ten largest make up more than 10% of the sample.

The data are from a study of glioma-infiltrating T cells (dated by TCRdb to 2016 to 2017). Describing the broader study: The low-grade gliomas were WHO grade II oligodendrogliomas or astrocytomas, while the glioblastomas were WHO grade IV tumors sampled at initial diagnosis rather than at recurrent diagnosis. Blood libraries targeted about 4- to 10-fold sequencing coverage of roughly 930,000 peripheral T cells. Dexamethasone was administered to glioma patients for six or fewer days before surgery. To gauge divergence between tissue and blood T-cell populations, every tissue-infiltrating repertoire was compared against the peripheral blood repertoire from the same patient. Glioma tissue, non-neoplastic brain tissue and matched peripheral blood mononuclear cells were used as sources from which TCR alpha- and beta-chain repertoires were sequenced. Three low-grade glioma patients, about 8 primary glioblastoma patients and three non-glioma patients contributing non-neoplastic brain tissue were included in the paired cohort. General findings and caveats noted by the study authors: Patients with low tissue-blood divergence were marked by a signature set of shared blood CDR3 motifs, and that set was depleted in highly divergent patients. VJ-independent divergence between tissue and blood was lower than expected in non-neoplastic patients but higher than expected in all gliomas, particularly low-grade gliomas. Very few CDR3 sequences were shared between tissue and blood, attributed to high CDR3 diversity and limited sampling. Group comparisons rested on small numbers: three non-neoplastic, three low-grade glioma and 7 or 8 glioblastoma patients.

CDR3 length: 16 amino acids, cysteine to phenylalanine. Here the CDR3 DNA is all that survives: 48 bases in frame from base 1. The germline V gene (reference sequence) sets CDR1 to MNHEY and CDR2 to SMNVEV. The trim is 6 bases for V and 0 bases for J, with a gap of 16 bases between the germline ends. Surgical brain or tumor specimens were cryofrozen in liquid nitrogen immediately after resection, and peripheral blood cells were collected concurrently. Material for sequencing was glioma tissue, nonneoplastic brain tissue, or PBMCs (not recorded which). This sequence was found in a human donor with low-grade glioma or glioblastoma, undergoing nonglioma brain surgery, or in good health (not recorded which). The rearranged chain carries TRBV27 and TRBJ2-3, with the D call tentatively TRBD1 or TRBD2, each fitting 5 bases. The CDR3 region has the sequence CASSQLSEGSTDTQYF. The bases are TGTGCCAGCAGCCAACTTAGCGAGGGGAGCACAGATACGCAGTATTTT.